The clone carrying this TCR beta chain was counted at least ten times. Its specificity is not known. This entry belongs to a study of T cells in Graves' hyperthyroidism and ophthalmopathy. RNA transcripts provided the source from which TCR beta CDR3 regions were amplified. First-round RT-PCR with HTBI primers amplified the TCR CDR3 region. MiXCR, run by TCRdb on the multiplex PCR reads, gives a single entry per CDR3 protein. The sample holds hundreds of thousands of distinct CDR3 sequences, 13% to 15% seen once. V was trimmed by 4 bases and J by 0 bases, leaving 16 bases between them. The CDR3 sequence is 15 residues long. Germline V gene sequence: CDR1 DFQATT, CDR2 SNEGSKA (reference sequence). General study points: In validation, the model predicted ophthalmopathy. These predictions came a median roughly 7.1 months before onset. Most thyroid clonotypes with frequency above 0.001 were detected in blood.

The sequence was collected from a woman between 18 and 29 years old with Graves' hyperthyroidism. The sequenced sample was blood. The chain employs TRBV20-1 and TRBJ2-7; possible D gene TRBD2, 6 bases. In nucleotides, the CDR3 is TGCAGTGCTATTAGTGAGGCGGGGAGCTCCTACGAGCAGTACTTC. This codes for CSAISEAGSSYEQYF.